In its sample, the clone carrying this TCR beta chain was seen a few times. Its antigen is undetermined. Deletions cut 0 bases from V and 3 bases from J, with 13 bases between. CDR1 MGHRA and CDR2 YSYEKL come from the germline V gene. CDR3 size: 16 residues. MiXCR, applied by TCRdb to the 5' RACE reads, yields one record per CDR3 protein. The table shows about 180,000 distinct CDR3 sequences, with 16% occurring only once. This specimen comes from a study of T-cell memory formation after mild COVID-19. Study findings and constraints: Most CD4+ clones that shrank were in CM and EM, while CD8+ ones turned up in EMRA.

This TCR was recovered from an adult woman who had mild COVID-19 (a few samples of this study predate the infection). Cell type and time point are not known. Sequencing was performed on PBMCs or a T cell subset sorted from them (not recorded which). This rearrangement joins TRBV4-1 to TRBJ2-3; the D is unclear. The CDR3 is CASSQEVAKETDTQYF. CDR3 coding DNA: TGCGCCAGCAGCCAAGAGGTGGCGAAAGAGACAGATACGCAGTATTTT.